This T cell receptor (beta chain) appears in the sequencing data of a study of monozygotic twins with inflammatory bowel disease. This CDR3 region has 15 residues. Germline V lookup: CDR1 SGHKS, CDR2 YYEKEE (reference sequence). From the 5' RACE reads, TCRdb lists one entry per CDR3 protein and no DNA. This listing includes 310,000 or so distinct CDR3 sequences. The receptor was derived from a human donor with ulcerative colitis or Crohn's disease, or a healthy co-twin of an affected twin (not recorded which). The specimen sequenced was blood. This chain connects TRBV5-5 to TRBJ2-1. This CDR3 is CASSLGPFVANEQFF.